This T cell receptor beta chain was identified in a study of blood T cell repertoires in COVID-19. Study-level information: PBMCs, B-cell-depleted T cells, or T cells provided the cDNA or gDNA that made up the material.

Assay: immunoSEQ multiplex PCR; the TCRdb copy retains only in-frame clones and omits some. The table has 450,000 or so clones, 70% to 90% seen once. This CDR3 is 16 amino acids long. V lost 5 bases and J lost 0; bases outside the gene matches: 6. Germline lookup yields CDR1 MDHEN and CDR2 SYDVKM. The chain combines TRBV28 with TRBJ1-5; 8 nucleotides align to TRBD1. Sequences were obtained from peripheral blood. The sequence was collected from a man aged 18 to 30 with COVID-19, enrolled during active disease. The DNA of the CDR3 is TGTGCCAGCAGTCGGGACAGGAAGTATAGCAATCAGCCCCAGCATTTT. Amino acids: CASSRDRKYSNQPQHF.